The 26 T cell receptor beta chains presented below share a single source sample, sequenced in a study of blood T cell repertoires in COVID-19 (dated by TCRdb to the early 2020s). Libraries were prepared through the immunoSEQ multiplex PCR assay. In TCRdb, the immuneACCESS table is reduced to in-frame sequences with V and J assigned. These tables do not hold every clone; where another copy was compared, an unresolved V gene accounts for under half, and the others remain unexplained. This sample has 150,000 to 200,000 clones in its table, and 65% to 85% of those were observed once. Clones ranked in the top ten supply approximately 2.5% of the sample. The source material was peripheral blood. All receptors derive from a human donor with acute or convalescent COVID-19. The donor label of this sample is uncertain.

The chain couples TRBV7-2 to TRBJ2-3, with D perhaps TRBD2 (6 bases). The CDR3 is 15 amino acids. V was clipped by 5 bases and J by 11 bases, with 23 bases between them. Germline V lookup: CDR1 SGHTA, CDR2 FQGNSA. The CDR3 DNA reads TGTGCCAGCAGCCCCGGGGGAGCGGGTCAAAGAGAGCAGTATTTT. Encoded protein: CASSPGGAGQREQYF.

This clone was counted a few times. This chain links TRBV9 with TRBJ1-1; unclear D gene. The CDR3 has 13 amino acids. From germline, CDR1 is SGDLS and CDR2 YYNGEE. Trimming took 0 bases from V and 3 from J, leaving 6 bases between them. The CDR3 reads CASSVVPDTEAFF. As DNA, the CDR3 is TGTGCCAGCAGCGTAGTACCGGACACTGAAGCTTTCTTT.

The CDR3 DNA is TGTGCCAGCAGCCAATCAGCAGGGGGTGACACCATATATTTT. Translated: CASSQSAGGDTIYF. This sequence joins TRBV3-1 (or the pseudogene TRBV3-2) and TRBJ1-3, with TRBD1 matching 7 bases. The V and J ends lost 2 bases and 8 bases, in that order; junction bases with no gene match: 6. The CDR3 is 14 amino acids. Germline values: CDR1 LGHDT, CDR2 YNNKEL (reference sequence).

This clone was recorded a few times. The rearrangement uses TRBV5-6 and TRBJ2-5, with a possible D match to TRBD1 (6 bases). The CDR3 length is 14 residues. Germline V gene sequence: CDR1 SGHDT, CDR2 YYEEEE. The ends were cut back, 3 bases at V and 5 bases at J, with 14 bases in the middle. This CDR3 reads CASSSTWGRETQYF. The CDR3 DNA is TGTGCCAGCAGCTCGACTTGGGGGCGTGAGACCCAGTACTTC. Looking up the rest from reference TRBV5-6 and TRBJ2-5 gives the full variable domain: DAGVTQSPTHLIKTRGQQVTLRCSPKSGHDTVSWYQQALGQGPQFIFQYYEEEERQRGNFPDRFSGHQFPNYSSELNVNALLLGDSALYLCASSSTWGRETQYFGPGTRLLVL.

J is TRBJ2-5 and V is TRBV9; D not certain. CDR3 length: 15 residues. V lost 0 bases and J 0 bases, leaving 9 bases between the germline ends. Germline lookup yields CDR1 SGDLS and CDR2 YYNGEE. The CDR3 sequence is CASSVGALDQETQYF. CDR3 nucleotides: TGTGCCAGCAGCGTAGGAGCTCTGGACCAAGAGACCCAGTACTTC.

This chain joins TRBV5-6 and TRBJ2-3; a weak D match, TRBD2 (6 bases). CDR1 and CDR2 from the germline V gene are SGHDT and YYEEEE. The CDR3 covers 16 residues. Deletions cut 0 bases from V and 5 bases from J, with 16 bases between. The CDR3 region is CASSLGTGTAKDTQYF. The CDR3, as DNA: TGTGCCAGCAGCTTGGGGACCGGGACTGCAAAAGATACGCAGTATTTT.

J is TRBJ2-2 and V is TRBV5-1; possibly TRBD1 for D (6 bases). Germline CDR1 SGHRS, CDR2 YFSETQ. CDR3 size: 14 residues. V was pared by 6 bases and J by 3 bases, with 12 bases between. Written as DNA, the CDR3 is TGCGCCAGCACGAGACAGGAGGACACCGGGGAGCTGTTTTTT. This codes for CASTRQEDTGELFF.

The chain couples TRBV6-5 to TRBJ2-1, with 7 positions matching TRBD2. This CDR3 has 15 residues. Germline CDR1 is MNHEY and CDR2 is SVGAGI. Trimming at V came to 7 bases and at J to 5 bases, leaving 11 bases not matched to a gene. DNA for the CDR3: TGTGCCAGCACCTACTCCCAGCGGGGAAACAATGAGCAGTTCTTC. Residues: CASTYSQRGNNEQFF.

This clone was seen just once. CDR3 DNA: TGTGCCACCTCAGGGGGAGCTTACAATGAGCAGTTCTTC. Residues: CATSGGAYNEQFF. The chain couples TRBV15 to TRBJ2-1; 7 nucleotides line up with TRBD1. V lost 8 bases, J lost 4 bases, and 5 bases stayed unmatched. The CDR3 has 13 amino acids. The germline gives CDR1 LNHNV, CDR2 YYDKDF (reference sequence).

V and J are TRBV11-2 and TRBJ1-4, with a possible D match to TRBD1 (6 bases). This CDR3 contains 14 residues. Between the trimmed V and J ends, which lost 7 bases and 6 bases, there was a span of 15 bases. Germline V gives CDR1 SGHAT, CDR2 FQNNGV. The CDR3 protein is CASNSRGSDEKLFF. The CDR3 DNA follows: TGTGCCAGCAATTCCAGGGGTTCGGATGAAAAACTGTTTTTT.

The chain uses TRBV30 and TRBJ2-1; perhaps TRBD2 as D (7 bases). The CDR3 runs to 15 residues. V was clipped by 0 bases and J by 7 bases, with 16 bases between them. CDR1 is GTSNPN and CDR2 is SVGIG in the germline V gene (reference sequence). The CDR3 sequence: CAWSVGGAGGNEQFF. CDR3 DNA: TGTGCCTGGAGTGTAGGGGGGGCAGGAGGTAATGAGCAGTTCTTC.

J is TRBJ1-1 and V is TRBV20-1; D call uncertain. This CDR3 spans 13 amino acids. V was shortened by 3 bases and J by 1 base, with 9 bases between the two germline ends. Per germline, CDR1 DFQATT and CDR2 SNEGSKA (reference sequence). The CDR3 DNA follows: TGCAGTGCTAGTGCGGGTGGGAACACTGAAGCTTTCTTT. This translates into CSASAGGNTEAFF.

This clone was counted between two and nine times. This rearrangement joins TRBV5-1 to TRBJ2-7, with 11 nucleotides matching TRBD2. This CDR3 has 16 residues. J was trimmed by 3 bases and V by 0 bases; bases with no gene match: 5. The germline V gene has CDR1 SGHRS and CDR2 YFSETQ. The DNA of the CDR3 is TGCGCCAGCAGCTTGGGGGGGACTAGCGGTAACTACGAGCAGTACTTC. This sequence encodes CASSLGGTSGNYEQYF.

The chain carries TRBV29-1 and TRBJ1-2; no firm D call. This CDR3 comprises 12 residues. V was cut by 4 bases and J by 3 bases, with 9 bases left in between. Germline V gene lookup returns CDR1 SQVTM and CDR2 ANQGSEA. CDR3 sequence (DNA): TGCAGCGTTGCGGACGGGGACTATGGCTACACCTTC. Translating gives CSVADGDYGYTF.

This clone was counted once. The rearrangement links TRBV30 to TRBJ2-1; 11 nucleotides agree with TRBD2. There are 14 residues in the CDR3. The germline V gene has CDR1 GTSNPN and CDR2 SVGIG (reference sequence). V trimming: 5 bases; J trimming: 12 bases; junction bases outside the gene matches: 12. The CDR3 DNA reads TGTGCCTGGCGCTCCCTAGCGGGGGGCCGTCGGCAGTTCTTC. It yields the protein CAWRSLAGGRRQFF.

The rearrangement joins TRBV10-1 to TRBJ1-1; D uncertain. Trimming removed 0 bases at V and 1 base at J, with 15 bases between. This CDR3 is 17 amino acids long. Germline V gives CDR1 WNHNN, CDR2 SYGVQD (reference sequence). Here the CDR3 DNA reads TGCGCCAGCAGTGAGTCCTCCCCGAATGACAAGAACACTGAAGCTTTCTTT. It codes for CASSESSPNDKNTEAFF.

V usage is TRBV29-1 and J usage is TRBJ2-7, with 10 bases aligning to TRBD1. Germline CDR1 reads SQVTM; CDR2 reads ANQGSEA. V lost 3 bases to trimming and J lost 3 bases; unmatched junction nucleotides: 2. The CDR3 consists of 13 residues. The DNA for the CDR3 is TGCAGCGTTGATTGGACAGGGGGCTACGAGCAGTACTTC. This sequence encodes CSVDWTGGYEQYF.

The chain employs TRBV5-4 and TRBJ2-1; 9 bases agree with TRBD1. Looked up from germline, CDR1 is SGHNT and CDR2 is YYREEE (reference sequence). The CDR3 spans 16 residues. V was pared by 0 bases and J by 8 bases, with 9 bases of the junction left unmatched. In nucleotides, the CDR3 is TGTGCCAGCAGCTTGGATCAGGGACAGGGTGGGGATGAGCAGTTCTTC. Amino acids: CASSLDQGQGGDEQFF.

The rearrangement uses TRBV7-2 and TRBJ2-2; TRBD2 agrees at 9 bases. Per the germline V gene, CDR1 is SGHTA and CDR2 is FQGNSA. With 6 bases clipped from V and 1 base from J, the junction kept 3 bases outside the gene matches. The CDR3 is 15 residues long. The CDR3 nucleotides are TGTGCCAGCAGTTCTAGCGGGGTGAACACCGGGGAGCTGTTTTTT. Residues: CASSSSGVNTGELFF.

This clone was detected only a few times. The gene calls are TRBV19 and TRBJ2-7, with 10 bases lining up with TRBD2. J lost 6 bases, V lost 5 bases, and 10 bases had no gene match. CDR3 length: 15 amino acids. Per germline, CDR1 LNHDA and CDR2 SQIVND (reference sequence). The CDR3 loop is CASSAFGTSASEQYF. The DNA for the CDR3 is TGTGCCAGTAGTGCTTTTGGGACTAGCGCATCCGAGCAGTACTTC. The full variable domain, its missing parts supplied by reference TRBV19 and TRBJ2-7, is DGGITQSPKYLFRKEGQNVTLSCEQNLNHDAMYWYRQDPGQGLRLIYYSQIVNDFQKGDIAEGYSVSREKKESFPLTVTSAQKNPTAFYLCASSAFGTSASEQYFGPGTRLTVT.

CDR3 residues: CASSRVQGYEQYF. In DNA, the CDR3 is TGTGCCAGCAGCCGGGTACAGGGCTACGAGCAGTACTTC. This chain uses TRBV14 with TRBJ2-7; a weak D match, TRBD1 (6 bases). CDR1 is SGHDN, CDR2 FVKESK, per germline. The CDR3 contains 13 residues. V lost 4 bases to trimming and J lost 3 bases, with 10 bases between them.

V and J are TRBV28 and TRBJ2-7; D is perhaps TRBD2 (7 bases). The CDR3 covers 15 residues. The germline V and J ends were trimmed by 7 bases and 0 bases, with 16 bases remaining between them. Germline loops: CDR1 MDHEN, CDR2 SYDVKM. CDR3 bases: TGTGCCAGCACCCCCTCGGGGGGCCTCTCCTACGAGCAGTACTTC. Amino acid sequence: CASTPSGGLSYEQYF. The whole variable domain, remainder taken from reference TRBV28 and TRBJ2-7, is DVKVTQSSRYLVKRTGEKVFLECVQDMDHENMFWYRQDPGLGLRLIYFSYDVKMKEKGDIPEGYSVSREKKERFSLILESASTNQTSMYLCASTPSGGLSYEQYFGPGTRLTVT.

CDR3 loop: CASSLRGDPYTDTQYF. For the CDR3, the DNA is TGTGCCAGCAGCCTGCGGGGGGACCCCTACACAGATACGCAGTATTTT. The J gene is TRBJ2-3, the V gene TRBV7-3; 8 nucleotides align to TRBD2. V dropped 5 bases and J dropped 2; count of bases not matched to a gene: 9. This CDR3 has 16 amino acids. In germline, CDR1 is SGHTA, CDR2 FQGTGA.

This clone was detected a few times. The chain employs TRBV19 and TRBJ1-5, with TRBD1 as a possible D gene (6 bases). Looked up from germline, CDR1 is LNHDA and CDR2 is SQIVND (reference sequence). This CDR3 contains 16 residues. V was shortened by 3 bases and J by 0 bases, with 12 bases between the two germline ends. For the CDR3, the DNA is TGTGCCAGTAGTATTGAAACAGGGTATAGCAATCAGCCCCAGCATTTT. Translation: CASSIETGYSNQPQHF.

The J gene is TRBJ2-2, the V gene TRBV10-1; 14 bases are a match to TRBD2. J lost 5 bases, V lost 6 bases, and 14 bases had no gene match. In germline, CDR1 is WNHNN, CDR2 SYGVQD (reference sequence). This CDR3 comprises 19 residues. CDR3 protein: CASSRGGLAGEKSTGELFF. The CDR3 nucleotides read TGCGCCAGCAGCCGAGGGGGACTAGCGGGAGAAAAGTCGACCGGGGAGCTGTTTTTT.

V and J are TRBV25-1 and TRBJ2-3; TRBD1 matches at 8 bases. CDR3 length equals 16 residues. Trimming took 0 bases from V and 1 from J; bases not matched to a gene: 3. From germline, CDR1 is MGHDK and CDR2 SYGVNS. The CDR3 DNA follows: TGTGCCAGCAGTGAATATAGACAGGGGCGCACAGATACGCAGTATTTT. It encodes CASSEYRQGRTDTQYF.